This T cell receptor beta chain is drawn from a study of cytomegalovirus exposure and HLA in healthy donors. PCR amplification relied on 60 Vbeta primers (plus 13 Jbeta primers). Sequencing used immunoSEQ multiplex PCR; TCRdb keeps in-frame clones, though not all of them. In the table there are 150,000 to 200,000 clones, approximately 86% of which are singletons. This clone was picked up one time. Its antigen is currently unknown. Study-level points and caveats: Most of the TCR beta V segments (in an earlier analysis) were productive either about 87% or about 30% of the time.

The specimen was PBMCs. This clonotype originated in a woman in her late teens or twenties in good health and CMV-seronegative.

This chain's CDR3 is CASYKHATGNTIYF. Written as DNA, the CDR3 is TGTGCCAGCTATAAACACGCGACAGGAAACACCATATATTTT. The chain employs TRBV19 and TRBJ1-3; D uncertain. Trimming left V 9 bases short and J 4 bases short, with 16 bases between. The germline CDR1 and CDR2 sequences are LNHDA and SQIVND (reference sequence). There are 14 residues in the CDR3.